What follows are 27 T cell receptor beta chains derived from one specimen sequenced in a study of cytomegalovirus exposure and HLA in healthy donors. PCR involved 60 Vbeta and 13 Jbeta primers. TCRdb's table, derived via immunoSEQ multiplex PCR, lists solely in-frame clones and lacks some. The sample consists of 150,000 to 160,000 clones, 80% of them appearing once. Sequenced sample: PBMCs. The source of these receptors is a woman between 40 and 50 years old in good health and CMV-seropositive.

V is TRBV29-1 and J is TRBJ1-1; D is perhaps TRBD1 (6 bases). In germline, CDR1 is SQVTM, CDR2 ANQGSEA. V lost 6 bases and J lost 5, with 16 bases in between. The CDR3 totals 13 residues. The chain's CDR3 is CSVAPQGWTEAFF. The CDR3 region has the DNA TGCAGCGTAGCCCCCCAGGGGTGGACTGAAGCTTTCTTT.

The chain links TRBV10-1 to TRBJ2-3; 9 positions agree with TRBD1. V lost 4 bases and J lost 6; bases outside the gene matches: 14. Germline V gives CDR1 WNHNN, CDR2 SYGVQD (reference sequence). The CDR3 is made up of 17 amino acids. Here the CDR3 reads CASSGSRTGEDVDTQYF. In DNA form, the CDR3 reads TGCGCCAGCAGTGGTTCCCGGACAGGGGAAGATGTTGATACGCAGTATTTT.

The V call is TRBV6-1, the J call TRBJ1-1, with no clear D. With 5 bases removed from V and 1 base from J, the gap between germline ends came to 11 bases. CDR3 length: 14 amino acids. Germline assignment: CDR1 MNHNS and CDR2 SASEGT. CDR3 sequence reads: CASSPKGGNTEAFF. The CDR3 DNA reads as TGTGCCAGCAGTCCGAAGGGAGGGAACACTGAAGCTTTCTTT.

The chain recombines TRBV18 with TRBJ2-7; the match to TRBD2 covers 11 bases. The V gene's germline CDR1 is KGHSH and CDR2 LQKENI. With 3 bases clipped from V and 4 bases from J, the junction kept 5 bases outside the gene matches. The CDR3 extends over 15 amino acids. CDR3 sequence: CASSPDLAGGYEQYF. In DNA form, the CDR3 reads TGTGCCAGCTCACCGGACCTAGCGGGAGGTTACGAGCAGTACTTC. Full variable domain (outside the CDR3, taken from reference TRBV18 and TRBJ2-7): NAGVMQNPRHLVRRRGQEARLRCSPMKGHSHVYWYRQLPEEGLKFMVYLQKENIIDESGMPKERFSAEFPKEGPSILRIQQVVRGDSAAYFCASSPDLAGGYEQYFGPGTRLTVT.

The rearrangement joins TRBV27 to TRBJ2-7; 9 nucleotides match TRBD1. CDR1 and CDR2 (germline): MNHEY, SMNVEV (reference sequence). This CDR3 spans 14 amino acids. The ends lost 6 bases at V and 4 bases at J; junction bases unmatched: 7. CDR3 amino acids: CASSPTGGRYEQYF. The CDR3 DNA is TGTGCCAGCAGCCCGACAGGGGGAAGGTACGAGCAGTACTTC.

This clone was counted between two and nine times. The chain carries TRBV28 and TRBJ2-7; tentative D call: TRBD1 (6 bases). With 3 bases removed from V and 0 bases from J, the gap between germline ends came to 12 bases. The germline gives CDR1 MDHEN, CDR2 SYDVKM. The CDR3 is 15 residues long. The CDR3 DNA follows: TGTGCCAGCAGTTTTTCAGGGGTCAACTCCTACGAGCAGTACTTC. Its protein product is CASSFSGVNSYEQYF.

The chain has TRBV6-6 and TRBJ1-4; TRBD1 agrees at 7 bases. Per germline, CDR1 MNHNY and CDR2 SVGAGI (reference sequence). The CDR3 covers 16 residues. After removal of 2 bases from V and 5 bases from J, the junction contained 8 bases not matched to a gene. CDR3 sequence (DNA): TGTGCCAGCAGTTACAAAGCAGGGGGTGAGAATGAAAAACTGTTTTTT. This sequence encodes CASSYKAGGENEKLFF.

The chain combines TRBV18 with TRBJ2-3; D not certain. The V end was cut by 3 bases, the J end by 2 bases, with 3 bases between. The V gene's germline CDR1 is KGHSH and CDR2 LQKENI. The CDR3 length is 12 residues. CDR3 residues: CASSPFTDTQYF. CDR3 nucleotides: TGTGCCAGCTCACCCTTCACAGATACGCAGTATTTT.

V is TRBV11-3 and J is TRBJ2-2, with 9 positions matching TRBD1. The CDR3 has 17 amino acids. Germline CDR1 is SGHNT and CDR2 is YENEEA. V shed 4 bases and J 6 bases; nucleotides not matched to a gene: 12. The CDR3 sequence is CASSSILTGGISGELFF. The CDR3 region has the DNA TGTGCCAGCAGCTCCATCTTGACAGGGGGAATTTCCGGGGAGCTGTTTTTT.

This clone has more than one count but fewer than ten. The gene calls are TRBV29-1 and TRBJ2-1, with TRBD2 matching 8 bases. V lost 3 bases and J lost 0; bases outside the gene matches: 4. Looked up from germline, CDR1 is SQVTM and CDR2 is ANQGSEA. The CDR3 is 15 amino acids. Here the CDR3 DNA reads TGCAGCGTTGATTGGAGCGGGAGCTCCTACAATGAGCAGTTCTTC. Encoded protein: CSVDWSGSSYNEQFF.

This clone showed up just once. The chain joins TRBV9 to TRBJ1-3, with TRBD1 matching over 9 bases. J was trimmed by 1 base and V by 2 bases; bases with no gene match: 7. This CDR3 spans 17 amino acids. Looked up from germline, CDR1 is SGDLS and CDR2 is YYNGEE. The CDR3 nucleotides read TGTGCCAGCAGCGTTTTTCGGGACAGGGTTTCTGGAAACACCATATATTTT. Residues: CASSVFRDRVSGNTIYF.

The chain's CDR3 is CAWSLGTGDQDTQYF. CDR3 DNA: TGTGCCTGGAGCCTTGGGACAGGCGACCAGGATACGCAGTATTTT. The chain couples TRBV30 to TRBJ2-3; TRBD1 matches at 8 bases. The CDR3 runs 15 residues. Germline loops: CDR1 GTSNPN, CDR2 SVGIG (reference sequence). V lost 3 bases, J lost 6 bases, and 11 bases stayed unmatched.

The CDR3: CASSRVAGGLGDTQYF. CDR3 DNA sequence: TGTGCCAGCAGTCGGGTAGCGGGAGGATTGGGAGATACGCAGTATTTT. This rearrangement joins TRBV27 to TRBJ2-3; 10 positions agree with TRBD2. The CDR3 runs 16 residues. CDR1 is MNHEY and CDR2 is SMNVEV in the germline V gene (reference sequence). V lost 5 bases, J lost 5 bases, and 10 bases stayed unmatched.

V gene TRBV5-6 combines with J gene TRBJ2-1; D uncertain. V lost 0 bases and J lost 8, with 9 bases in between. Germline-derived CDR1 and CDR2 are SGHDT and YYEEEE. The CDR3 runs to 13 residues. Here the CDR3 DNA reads TGTGCCAGCAGCTTGGGGCTAGTCGATGAGCAGTTCTTC. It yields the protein CASSLGLVDEQFF.

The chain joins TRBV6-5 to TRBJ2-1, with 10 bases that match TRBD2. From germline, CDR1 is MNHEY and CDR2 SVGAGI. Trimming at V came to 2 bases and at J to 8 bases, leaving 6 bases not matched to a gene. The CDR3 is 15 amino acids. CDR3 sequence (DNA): TGTGCCAGCAGTTACCGGGGACTAGCGTCGGATGAGCAGTTCTTC. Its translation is CASSYRGLASDEQFF.

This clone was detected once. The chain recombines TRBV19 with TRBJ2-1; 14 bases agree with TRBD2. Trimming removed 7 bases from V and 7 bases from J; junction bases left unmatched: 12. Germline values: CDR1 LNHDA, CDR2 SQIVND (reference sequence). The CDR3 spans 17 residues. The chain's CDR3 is CASTPTSGTSGSNEQFF. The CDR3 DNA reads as TGTGCCAGTACCCCCACTTCCGGGACTAGCGGGAGTAATGAGCAGTTCTTC.

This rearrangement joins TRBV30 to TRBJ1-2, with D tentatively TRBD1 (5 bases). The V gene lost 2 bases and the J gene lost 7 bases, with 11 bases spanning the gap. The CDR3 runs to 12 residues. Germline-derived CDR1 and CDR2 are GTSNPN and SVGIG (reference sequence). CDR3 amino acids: CAWSPGRGGYTF. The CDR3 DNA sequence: TGTGCCTGGAGTCCAGGGAGGGGTGGCTACACCTTC.

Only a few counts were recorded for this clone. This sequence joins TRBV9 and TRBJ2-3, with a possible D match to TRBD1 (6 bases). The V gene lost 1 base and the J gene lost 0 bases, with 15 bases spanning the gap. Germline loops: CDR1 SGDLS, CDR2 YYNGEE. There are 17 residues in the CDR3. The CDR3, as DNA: TGTGCCAGCAGCGTAACGGCGACAGGCCCAAGCACAGATACGCAGTATTTT. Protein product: CASSVTATGPSTDTQYF.

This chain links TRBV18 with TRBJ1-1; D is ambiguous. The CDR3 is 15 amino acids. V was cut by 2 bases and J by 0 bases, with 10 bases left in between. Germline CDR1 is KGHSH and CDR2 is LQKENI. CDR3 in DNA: TGTGCCAGCTCACCAGTTCAGGCGTTGAACACTGAAGCTTTCTTT. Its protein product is CASSPVQALNTEAFF. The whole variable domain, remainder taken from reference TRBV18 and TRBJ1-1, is NAGVMQNPRHLVRRRGQEARLRCSPMKGHSHVYWYRQLPEEGLKFMVYLQKENIIDESGMPKERFSAEFPKEGPSILRIQQVVRGDSAAYFCASSPVQALNTEAFFGQGTRLTVV.

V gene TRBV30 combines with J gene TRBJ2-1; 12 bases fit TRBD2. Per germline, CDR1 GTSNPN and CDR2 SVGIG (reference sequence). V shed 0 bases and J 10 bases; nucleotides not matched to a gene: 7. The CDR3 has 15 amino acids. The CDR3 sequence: CAWSVGTSGRKEQFF. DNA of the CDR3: TGTGCCTGGAGTGTTGGAACTAGCGGGAGGAAGGAGCAGTTCTTC.

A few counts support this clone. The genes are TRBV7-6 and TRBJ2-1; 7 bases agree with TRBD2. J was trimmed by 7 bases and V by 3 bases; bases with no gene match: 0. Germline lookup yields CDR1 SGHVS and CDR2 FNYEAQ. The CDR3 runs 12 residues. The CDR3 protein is CASSFSGNEQFF. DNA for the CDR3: TGTGCCAGCAGCTTTAGCGGGAATGAGCAGTTCTTC.

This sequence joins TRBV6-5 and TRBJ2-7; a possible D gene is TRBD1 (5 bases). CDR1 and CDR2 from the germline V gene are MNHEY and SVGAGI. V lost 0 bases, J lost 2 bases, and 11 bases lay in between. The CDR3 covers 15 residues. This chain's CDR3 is CASSYSKGFTYEQYF. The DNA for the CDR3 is TGTGCCAGCAGTTACTCGAAGGGGTTTACCTACGAGCAGTACTTC.

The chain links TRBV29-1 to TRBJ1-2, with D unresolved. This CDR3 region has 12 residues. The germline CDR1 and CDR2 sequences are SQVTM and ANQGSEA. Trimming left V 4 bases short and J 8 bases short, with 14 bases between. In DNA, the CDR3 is TGCAGCGTTGCGCAGGCCCTACGGGGCTACACCTTC. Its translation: CSVAQALRGYTF.

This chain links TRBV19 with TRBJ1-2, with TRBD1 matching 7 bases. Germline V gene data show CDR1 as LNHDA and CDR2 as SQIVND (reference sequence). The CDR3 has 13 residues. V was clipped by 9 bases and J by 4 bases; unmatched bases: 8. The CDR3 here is CASGDRAVYGYTF. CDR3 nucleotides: TGTGCCAGCGGAGACAGGGCGGTCTATGGCTACACCTTC.

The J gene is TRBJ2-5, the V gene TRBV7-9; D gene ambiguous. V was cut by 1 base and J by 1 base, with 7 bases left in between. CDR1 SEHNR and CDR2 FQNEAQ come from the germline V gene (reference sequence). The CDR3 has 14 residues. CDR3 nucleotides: TGTGCCAGCAGCTTAGGAGCTCCCCAAGAGACCCAGTACTTC. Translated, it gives CASSLGAPQETQYF.

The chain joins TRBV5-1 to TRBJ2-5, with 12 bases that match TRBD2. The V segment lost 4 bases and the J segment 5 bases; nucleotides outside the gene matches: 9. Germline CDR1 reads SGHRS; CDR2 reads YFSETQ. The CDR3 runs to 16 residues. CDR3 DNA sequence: TGCGCCAGCAGCCCTAGCGGGGGGGGAATCGCGGAGACCCAGTACTTC. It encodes CASSPSGGGIAETQYF.

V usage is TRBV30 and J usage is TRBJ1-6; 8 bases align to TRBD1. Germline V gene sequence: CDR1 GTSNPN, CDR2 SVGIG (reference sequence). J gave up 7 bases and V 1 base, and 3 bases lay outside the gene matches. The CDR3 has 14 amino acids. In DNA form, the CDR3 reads TGTGCCTGGAGTGACGGACAGGGAAATTCACCCCTCCACTTT. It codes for CAWSDGQGNSPLHF.